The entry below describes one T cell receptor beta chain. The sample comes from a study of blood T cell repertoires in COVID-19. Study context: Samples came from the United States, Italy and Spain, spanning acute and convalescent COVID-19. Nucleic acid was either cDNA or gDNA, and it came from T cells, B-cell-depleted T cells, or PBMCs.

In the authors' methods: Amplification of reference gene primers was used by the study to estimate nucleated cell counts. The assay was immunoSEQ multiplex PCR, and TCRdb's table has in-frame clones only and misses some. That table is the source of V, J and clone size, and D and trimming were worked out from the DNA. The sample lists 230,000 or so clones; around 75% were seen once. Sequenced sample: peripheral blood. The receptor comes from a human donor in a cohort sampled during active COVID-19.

The CDR3 spells CASSILASGTEAFF. CDR3 sequence (DNA): TGTGCCAGTAGTATACTGGCCTCGGGAACTGAAGCTTTCTTT. The V gene is TRBV19, the J gene TRBJ1-1; D remains unclear. Germline CDR1 is LNHDA and CDR2 is SQIVND (reference sequence). The V gene lost 2 bases and the J gene lost 5 bases, with 12 bases spanning the gap. The CDR3 covers 14 residues.